The subject of this entry is one TCR beta chain. Its antigen is currently not known. Base-call qualities are not available, and no considerably larger clone is one nucleotide away. Based on the germline V gene, the CDR1 and CDR2 sequences are MGHRA and YSYEKL. V and J are truncated by 5 bases and 0 bases respectively, leaving an intervening sequence of 9 bases. Including the terminal cysteine and phenylalanine, the CDR3 comprises 14 residues. The sequence is cut down to CDR3 DNA, 42 bases in frame from base 1. TCRbeta CDR3 regions were sequenced with the immunoSEQ Assay. After extraction, genomic DNA underwent amplification by bias-controlled multiplex PCR, followed by high-throughput sequencing. For the original study's pipeline: Collapsing and filtering of sequences were performed to quantify the absolute abundance of each unique TCRbeta CDR3 region. T cell fraction was estimated by normalizing TCRbeta template counts to usable DNA, which was measured by amplifying reference genes present in all nucleated cells. Repertoire TCRs were annotated as SARS-CoV-2-specific by exact matching of V gene, CDR3 amino acid sequence and J gene to a known reactive TCR set. The reference SARS-CoV-2 TCR set was derived from MIRA and filtered for enrichment in COVID-19-positive ImmuneCODE repertoires, a step that removed public or cross-reactive TCRs. Based on the MIRA antigens, annotated TCRs were further analysed at the level of specific ORF or position within ORF. Depth was the summed frequency of annotated unique rearrangements, while breadth was defined as annotated unique rearrangements over total unique productive rearrangements. TCR breadth was compared between groups using two-sided Wilcoxon rank-sum tests. Drawn from immuneACCESS, this table holds only the in-frame rearrangements with V and J called that TCRdb kept. Clones are partly lost; checked studies trace under half to an unresolved V gene and leave the rest unexplained. For V, J and clone size, that table is used; D and trimming come from the DNA. This sample holds approximately 300,000 clones; over 80% were observed only once. The ten largest clonotypes hold under 2.5% of the sample.

These data come from a study of Ad26.COV2.S vaccination and SARS-CoV-2 variants (dated by TCRdb to the early 2020s). With regard to the full study: Vaccine-arm donors were drawn from COV1001, a multicentre, randomized, double-blind, placebo-controlled phase I-IIa trial of Ad26.COV2.S in healthy adults. Dosing of Ad26.COV2.S was intramuscular, at either 5x10^10 or 1x10^11 viral particles, delivered as one shot or as two shots spaced 56 days apart. The TCR-sequenced set comprised approximately 32 samples: approximately 19 Ad26.COV2.S vaccine recipients, 5 placebo recipients and 8 SARS-CoV-2 convalescent individuals. TCRbeta repertoire sequencing served as the tool for gauging how specific and how broad the SARS-CoV-2-reactive T cell receptors were following Ad26.COV2.S vaccination. Throughout the experiments and outcome assessment, investigators stayed blinded to trial group allocation. Trial participants were randomized into five groups of five: low-dose or high-dose Ad26.COV2.S given once or twice, or placebo on both occasions.

The research as a whole found: Compared with placebo recipients, Ad26.COV2.S recipients showed higher spike-specific TCR breadth (P = 0.0014). Substantial breadth of spike-specific CD8+ and CD4+ T cell responses was reported after vaccination. Comparable non-spike TCR breadth was observed between vaccine and placebo recipients, consistent with only spike being contained in the vaccine. It was noted by the authors that total T cell responses may have been underestimated by the TCR breadth and depth analyses. Comparing responses between vaccine doses or regimens was not something the study was powered to do.

The intended sense of this specimen's treatment or condition label: some 20 received Ad26.COV2.S at low or high dose, single or two shots; a few received placebo; per-sample allocation not given. For vaccine and placebo recipients, repertoires were sequenced using samples collected on day 63 after the first injection. Between 29 July and 7 August 2020, Cohort 1b enrolled around 24 adults aged 18-55 years at one site in Boston, USA. Ad26.COV2.S was a replication-incompetent adenovirus type 26 vector expressing a prefusion-stabilized SARS-CoV-2 spike protein from the original Wuhan strain. Material: peripheral blood, obtained in a trial of Ad26.COV2.S vaccine versus placebo. This clonotype originated in a person between 18 and 59 years old who received the Ad26.COV2.S COVID-19 vaccine or a placebo. The rearrangement joined TRBV4-1 to TRBJ2-3; a tentative D match to TRBD2 spans 6 bases. Here the CDR3 is given as CASSGTSSTDTQYF. The bases are TGCGCCAGCAGCGGGACTTCTAGCACAGATACGCAGTATTTT.